The 9 T cell receptor beta chains below were found in one sample sequenced in a study of tumour-infiltrating T cells in Burkitt lymphoma. Repertoires were generated with immunoSEQ multiplex PCR, while TCRdb's copy carries only in-frame clones and drops some. The repertoire holds 13,000 or so clones, with over 75% as singletons. The sample comprised tumor tissue. These receptor sequences come from a human donor with diffuse large B-cell lymphoma.

The gene calls are TRBV2 and TRBJ2-2; the D gene is possibly TRBD1 (5 bases). CDR1 SNHLY and CDR2 FYNNEI come from the germline V gene. V was pared by 7 bases and J by 4 bases, with 16 bases between. The CDR3 loop spans 15 amino acids. The CDR3 protein is CASIRGRVATGELFF. In DNA form, the CDR3 reads TGTGCCAGCATACGAGGCAGGGTGGCCACCGGGGAGCTGTTTTTT.

The chain uses TRBV6-5 and TRBJ1-3; D remains unclear. This CDR3 spans 13 amino acids. The V end lost 4 bases, the J end lost 4 bases, and 8 bases lay between the germline ends. From germline, CDR1 is MNHEY and CDR2 SVGAGI. CDR3 bases: TGTGCCAGCAGTTCTACGACCGGAAACACCATATATTTT. It specifies CASSSTTGNTIYF.

The chain employs TRBV5-1 and TRBJ2-7; 9 nucleotides line up with TRBD2. With V trimmed by 5 bases and J by 4 bases, 7 bases remained unmatched. CDR1 SGHRS and CDR2 YFSETQ come from the germline V gene. This CDR3 spans 14 amino acids. Here the CDR3 reads CASSFSGSGYEQYF. CDR3 bases: TGCGCCAGCAGTTTTAGCGGGAGCGGATACGAGCAGTACTTC.

The rearrangement uses TRBV27 and TRBJ1-1; D remains unclear. V shed 0 bases and J shed 3 bases, with 5 bases lying between them. This CDR3 comprises 13 residues. The germline V gene has CDR1 MNHEY and CDR2 SMNVEV (reference sequence). The CDR3 sequence is CASSLSSDTEAFF. CDR3 sequence (DNA): TGTGCCAGCAGTTTATCGTCGGACACTGAAGCTTTCTTT.

V and J are TRBV19 and TRBJ1-2, with 8 bases lining up with TRBD1. The J segment lost 2 bases and the V segment lost 7 bases, leaving 6 bases of the junction unmatched. Germline CDR1 and CDR2: LNHDA and SQIVND (reference sequence). This CDR3 has 14 amino acids. The CDR3 region is CASTRQGLNYGYTF. The CDR3 DNA reads as TGTGCCAGTACCCGACAGGGGCTGAACTATGGCTACACCTTC. The variable domain in full, with the rest retrieved from reference TRBV19 and TRBJ1-2, is DGGITQSPKYLFRKEGQNVTLSCEQNLNHDAMYWYRQDPGQGLRLIYYSQIVNDFQKGDIAEGYSVSREKKESFPLTVTSAQKNPTAFYLCASTRQGLNYGYTFGSGTRLTVV.

The rearrangement links TRBV6-5 to TRBJ2-5; no firm D call. The DNA end favors TRBJ2-7, so the J call may be wrong. The CDR3 consists of 13 residues. Per germline, CDR1 MNHEY and CDR2 SVGAGI. The CDR3 sequence is CASSSNIGYEQYF. The CDR3 nucleotides read TGTGCCAGCAGTTCGAACATAGGCTACGAGCAGTACTTC.

V gene TRBV19 combines with J gene TRBJ2-1; D is perhaps TRBD2 (5 bases). Germline values: CDR1 LNHDA, CDR2 SQIVND (reference sequence). Trimming removed 5 bases from V and 10 bases from J, with 15 bases in between. The CDR3 loop spans 13 amino acids. The CDR3 region is CASSVASSGEQFF. In nucleotides, the CDR3 is TGTGCCAGTAGTGTGGCTAGCAGTGGGGAGCAGTTCTTC.

Here the CDR3 DNA reads TGTGCCAGTAGCCTGGGGGACCGATACAATGAGCAGTTCTTC. Translating gives CASSLGDRYNEQFF. The genes are TRBV19 and TRBJ2-1; D may correspond to TRBD1 or TRBD2 (5 bases each). Trimming removed 6 bases from V and 4 bases from J, with 13 bases in between. The CDR3 spans 14 residues. Germline values: CDR1 LNHDA, CDR2 SQIVND (reference sequence).

This clone was counted a single time. The chain joins TRBV2 to TRBJ1-1; D gene unclear. V was trimmed by 5 bases and J by 3 bases, leaving 10 bases between them. The CDR3 loop spans 13 amino acids. CDR1 is SNHLY and CDR2 is FYNNEI in the germline V gene. The CDR3: CASSPDGYTEAFF. The DNA of the CDR3 is TGTGCCAGCAGTCCGGACGGATACACTGAAGCTTTCTTT.